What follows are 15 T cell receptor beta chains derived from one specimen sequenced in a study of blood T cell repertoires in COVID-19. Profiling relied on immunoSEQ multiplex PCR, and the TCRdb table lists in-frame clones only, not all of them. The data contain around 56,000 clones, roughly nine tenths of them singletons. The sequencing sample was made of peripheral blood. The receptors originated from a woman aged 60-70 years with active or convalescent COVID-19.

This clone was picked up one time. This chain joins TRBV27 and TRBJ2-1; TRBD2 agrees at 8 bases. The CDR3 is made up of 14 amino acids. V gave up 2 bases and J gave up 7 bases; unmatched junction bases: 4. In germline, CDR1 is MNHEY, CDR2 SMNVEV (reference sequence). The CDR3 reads CASSLAGGKNEQFF. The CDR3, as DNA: TGTGCCAGCAGTTTAGCGGGAGGTAAGAATGAGCAGTTCTTC.

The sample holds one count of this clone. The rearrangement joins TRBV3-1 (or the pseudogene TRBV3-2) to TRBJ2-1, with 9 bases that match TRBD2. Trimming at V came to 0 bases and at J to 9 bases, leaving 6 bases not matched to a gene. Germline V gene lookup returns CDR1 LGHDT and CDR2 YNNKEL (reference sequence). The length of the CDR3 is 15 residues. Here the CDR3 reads CASSQDGTSFREQFF. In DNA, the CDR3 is TGTGCCAGCAGCCAAGATGGGACTAGCTTTCGTGAGCAGTTCTTC.

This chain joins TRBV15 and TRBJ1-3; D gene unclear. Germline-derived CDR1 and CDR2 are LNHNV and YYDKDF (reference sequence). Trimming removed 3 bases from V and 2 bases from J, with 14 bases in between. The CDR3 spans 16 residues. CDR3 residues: CATSSGSAAPGNTIYF. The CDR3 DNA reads TGTGCCACCAGCAGTGGATCCGCGGCGCCTGGAAACACCATATATTTT.

The CDR3 sequence: CASSSRQGSYNEQFF. The CDR3 DNA reads TGTGCCAGCAGTTCCCGACAGGGCTCCTACAATGAGCAGTTCTTC. This chain joins TRBV6-5 and TRBJ2-1, with TRBD1 matching 7 bases. This CDR3 region has 15 residues. The J segment lost 0 bases and the V segment lost 4 bases, leaving 3 bases of the junction unmatched. Germline V CDR1 and CDR2: MNHEY, SVGAGI.

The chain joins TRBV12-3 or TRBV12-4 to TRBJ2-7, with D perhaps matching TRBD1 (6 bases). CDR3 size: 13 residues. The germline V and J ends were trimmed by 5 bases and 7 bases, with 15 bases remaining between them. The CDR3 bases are TGTGCCAGCAGTCCGCCAGGGGTAAGGGAGCAGTACTTC. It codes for CASSPPGVREQYF.

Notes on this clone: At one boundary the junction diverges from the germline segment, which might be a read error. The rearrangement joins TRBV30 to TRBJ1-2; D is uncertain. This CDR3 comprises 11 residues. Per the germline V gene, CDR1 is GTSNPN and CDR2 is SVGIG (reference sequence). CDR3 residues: CAWSDQAGPAF. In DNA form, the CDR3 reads TGTGCCTGGAGTGACCAAGCCGGCCCAGCGTTC.

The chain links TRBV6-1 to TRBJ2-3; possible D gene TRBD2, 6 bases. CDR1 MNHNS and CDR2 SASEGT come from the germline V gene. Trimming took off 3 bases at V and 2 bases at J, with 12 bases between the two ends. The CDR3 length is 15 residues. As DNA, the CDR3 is TGTGCCAGCAGTGATAGAACGGGACTCACAGATACGCAGTATTTT. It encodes CASSDRTGLTDTQYF.

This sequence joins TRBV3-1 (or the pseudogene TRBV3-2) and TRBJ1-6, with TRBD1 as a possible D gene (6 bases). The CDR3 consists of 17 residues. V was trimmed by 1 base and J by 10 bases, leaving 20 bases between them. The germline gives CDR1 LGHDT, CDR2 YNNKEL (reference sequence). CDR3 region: CASSQGFWDNGGSPLHF. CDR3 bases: TGTGCCAGCAGCCAAGGTTTTTGGGACAACGGGGGGTCACCCCTCCACTTT.

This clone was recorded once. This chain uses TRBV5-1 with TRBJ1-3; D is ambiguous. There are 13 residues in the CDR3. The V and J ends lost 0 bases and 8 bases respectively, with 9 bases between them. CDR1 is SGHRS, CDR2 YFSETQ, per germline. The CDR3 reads CASSLVLEDTIYF. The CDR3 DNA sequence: TGCGCCAGCAGCTTGGTATTGGAGGACACCATATATTTT.

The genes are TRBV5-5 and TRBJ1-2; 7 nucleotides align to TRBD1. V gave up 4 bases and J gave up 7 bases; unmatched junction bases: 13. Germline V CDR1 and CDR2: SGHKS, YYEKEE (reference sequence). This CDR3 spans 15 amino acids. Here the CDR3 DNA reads TGTGCCAGCAGCCGTCCCGGACAGGCCGCGGGTGGCTACACCTTC. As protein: CASSRPGQAAGGYTF.

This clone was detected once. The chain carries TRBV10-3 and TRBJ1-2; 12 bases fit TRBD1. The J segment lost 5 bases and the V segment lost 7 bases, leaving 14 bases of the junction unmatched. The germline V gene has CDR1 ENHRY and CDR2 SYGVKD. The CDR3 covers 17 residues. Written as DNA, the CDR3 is TGTGCCATCATCCCCCTCGTCGGGACAGGGGGCGAGTATGGCTACACCTTC. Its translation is CAIIPLVGTGGEYGYTF.

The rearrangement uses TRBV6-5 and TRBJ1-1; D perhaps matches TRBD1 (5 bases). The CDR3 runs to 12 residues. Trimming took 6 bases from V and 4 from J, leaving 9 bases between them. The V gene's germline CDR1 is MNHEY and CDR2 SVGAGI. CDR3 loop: CASSHGATEAFF. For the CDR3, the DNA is TGTGCCAGCAGCCATGGGGCCACTGAAGCTTTCTTT.

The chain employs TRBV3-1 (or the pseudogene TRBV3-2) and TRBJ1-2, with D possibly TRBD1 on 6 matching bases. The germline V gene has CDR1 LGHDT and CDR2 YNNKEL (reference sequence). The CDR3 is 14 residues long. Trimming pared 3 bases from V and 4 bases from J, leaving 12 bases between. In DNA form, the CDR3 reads TGTGCCAGCAGCCATTCCGACAGGAGCTATGGCTACACCTTC. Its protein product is CASSHSDRSYGYTF.

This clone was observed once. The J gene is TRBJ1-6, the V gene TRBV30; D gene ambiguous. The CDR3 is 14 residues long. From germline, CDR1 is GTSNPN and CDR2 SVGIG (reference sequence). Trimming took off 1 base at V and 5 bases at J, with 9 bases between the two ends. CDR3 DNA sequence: TGTGCCTGGAGTGGATCAGCGAATAATTCACCCCTCCACTTT. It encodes CAWSGSANNSPLHF.

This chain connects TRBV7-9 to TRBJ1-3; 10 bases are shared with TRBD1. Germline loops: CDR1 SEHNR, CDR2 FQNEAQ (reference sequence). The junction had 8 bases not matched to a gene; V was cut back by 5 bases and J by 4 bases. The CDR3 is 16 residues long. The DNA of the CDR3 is TGTGCCAGCAGCCTTGGGGGACAGGGGAAAGGAAACACCATATATTTT. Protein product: CASSLGGQGKGNTIYF.